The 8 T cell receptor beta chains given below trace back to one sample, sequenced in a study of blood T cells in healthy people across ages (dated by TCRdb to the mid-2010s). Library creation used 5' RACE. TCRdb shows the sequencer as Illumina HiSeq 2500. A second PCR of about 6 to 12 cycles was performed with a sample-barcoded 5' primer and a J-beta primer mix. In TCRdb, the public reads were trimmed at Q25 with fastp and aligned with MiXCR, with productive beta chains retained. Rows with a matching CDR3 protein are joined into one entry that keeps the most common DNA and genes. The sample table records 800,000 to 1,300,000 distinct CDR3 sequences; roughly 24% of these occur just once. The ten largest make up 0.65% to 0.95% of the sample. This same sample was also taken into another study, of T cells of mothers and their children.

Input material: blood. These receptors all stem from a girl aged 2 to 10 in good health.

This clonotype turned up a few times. The CDR3 loop is CSVRIDISPNYGYTF. CDR3 DNA sequence: TGCAGCGTCCGAATCGACATCTCCCCTAACTATGGCTACACCTTC. The J gene is TRBJ1-2, the V gene TRBV29-1; D not resolved. The germline V gene has CDR1 SQVTM and CDR2 ANQGSEA. V lost 6 bases and J 0 bases, leaving 17 bases between the germline ends. The CDR3 is made up of 15 amino acids.

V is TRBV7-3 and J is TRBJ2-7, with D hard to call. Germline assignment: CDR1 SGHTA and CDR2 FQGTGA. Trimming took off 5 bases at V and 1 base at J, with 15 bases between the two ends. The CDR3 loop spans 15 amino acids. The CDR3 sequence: CASSKRTDSSYEQYF. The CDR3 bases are TGTGCCAGCAGCAAACGGACCGACTCTTCCTACGAGCAGTACTTC.

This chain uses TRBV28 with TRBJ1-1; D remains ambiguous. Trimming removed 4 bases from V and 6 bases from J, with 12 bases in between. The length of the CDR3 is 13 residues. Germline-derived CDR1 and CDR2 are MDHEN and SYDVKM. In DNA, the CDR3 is TGTGCCAGCAGTTCCCCGGGAAGGTCTGAAGCTTTCTTT. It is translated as CASSSPGRSEAFF. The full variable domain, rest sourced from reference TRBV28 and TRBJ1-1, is DVKVTQSSRYLVKRTGEKVFLECVQDMDHENMFWYRQDPGLGLRLIYFSYDVKMKEKGDIPEGYSVSREKKERFSLILESASTNQTSMYLCASSSPGRSEAFFGQGTRLTVV.

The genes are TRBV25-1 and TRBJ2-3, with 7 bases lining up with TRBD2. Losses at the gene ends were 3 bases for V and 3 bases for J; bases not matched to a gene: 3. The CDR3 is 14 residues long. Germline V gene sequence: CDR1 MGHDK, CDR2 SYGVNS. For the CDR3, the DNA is TGTGCCAGCAGTGATGGGGGACTAACAGATACGCAGTATTTT. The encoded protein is CASSDGGLTDTQYF.

The CDR3 coding sequence is TGCAGAGCCGAGGGGGAGCGGGGCGCAGATACGCAGTATTTT. Amino acids: CRAEGERGADTQYF. The chain links TRBV20-1 to TRBJ2-3; tentative D call: TRBD2 (7 bases). The length of the CDR3 is 14 residues. The V gene's germline CDR1 is DFQATT and CDR2 SNEGSKA (reference sequence).

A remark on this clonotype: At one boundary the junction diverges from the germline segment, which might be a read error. CDR3 region: CASSITTGVPGANVLTF. CDR3 in DNA: TGTGCCAGCAGCATAACCACAGGGGTCCCTGGGGCCAACGTCCTGACCTTC. The gene calls are TRBV7-2 and TRBJ2-6; TRBD1 matches at 7 bases. The CDR3 extends over 17 amino acids. Germline V gene data show CDR1 as SGHTA and CDR2 as FQGNSA.

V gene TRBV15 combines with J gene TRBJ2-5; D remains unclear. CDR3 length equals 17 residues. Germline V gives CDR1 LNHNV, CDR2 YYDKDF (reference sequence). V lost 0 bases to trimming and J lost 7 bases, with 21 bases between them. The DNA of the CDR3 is TGTGCCACCAGCAGAGATGGGTCGCTAGTCTTTAAAGGGACCCAGTACTTC. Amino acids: CATSRDGSLVFKGTQYF.

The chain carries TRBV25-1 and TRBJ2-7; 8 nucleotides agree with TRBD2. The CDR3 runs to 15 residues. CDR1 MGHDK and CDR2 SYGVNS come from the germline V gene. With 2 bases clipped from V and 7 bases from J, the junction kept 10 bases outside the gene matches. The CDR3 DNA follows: TGTGCCAGCAGTGAAAGAACGGGAGGGCCCGCGGAGCAGTACTTC. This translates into CASSERTGGPAEQYF.